This T cell receptor beta chain was sequenced in a study of T cells in women clearing cervical HPV infection. Study background: Blood came at first lesion visit for cases, post-clearance for controls. For cases, blood was sampled a median about 140 days after lesion detection, interquartile range about 80 to 220 days.

Worth noting for this clone: The read ends 3 residues early relative to the CDR3; the germline J gene fills the gap.

Average input was around 1,300 ng genomic DNA for immunoSEQ TCR beta CDR3 amplification. Only in-frame clones appear in the TCRdb table, and some are missing; sequencing was by immunoSEQ multiplex PCR. Its table records approximately 44,000 clones. CDR1 is MDHEN, CDR2 SYDVKM, per germline. The length of the CDR3 is 12 residues. The germline V and J ends were trimmed by 2 bases and 9 bases, with 8 bases remaining between them. The sequenced material came from blood buffy coat. The TCR was taken from a woman between 18 and 70 years old with a cervical HPV16 infection that either progressed to CIN3+ or cleared (not recorded which). The chain recombines TRBV28 with TRBJ2-1, with no clear D. CDR3 DNA (partial): TGTGCCAGCAGTTTAGAAGGTTTTGAG. Translating gives CASSLEGFE. The entire CDR3 reads CASSLEGFEQFF.